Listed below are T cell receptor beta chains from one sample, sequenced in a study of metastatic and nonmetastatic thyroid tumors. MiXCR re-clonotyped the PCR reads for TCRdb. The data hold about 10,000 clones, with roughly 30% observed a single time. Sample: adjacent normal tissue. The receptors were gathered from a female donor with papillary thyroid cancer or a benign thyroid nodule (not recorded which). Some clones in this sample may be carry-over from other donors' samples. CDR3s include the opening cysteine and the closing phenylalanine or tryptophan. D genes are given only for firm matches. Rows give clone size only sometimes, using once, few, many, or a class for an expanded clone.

CDR3: CASSLAPARVETQYF; DNA: TGTGCCAGCAGCTTAGCCCCCGCCAGGGTAGAGACCCAGTACTTC; V: TRBV7-8; D: .; size: medium-sized; J: TRBJ2-5
CDR3: CATSRLAGETQYF; DNA: TGTGCCACCAGCAGATTAGCGGGCGAGACCCAGTACTTC; V: TRBV15; D: TRBD2; size: .; J: TRBJ2-5
CDR3: CASSRNRVTYEQYF; DNA: TGTGCCAGCAGCCGGAACAGGGTTACCTACGAGCAGTACTTC; V: TRBV3-1; D: .; size: few; J: TRBJ2-7
CDR3: CASSLEGTKSYEQYF; DNA: TGCGCCAGCAGCTTGGAAGGGACTAAATCTTACGAGCAGTACTTC; V: TRBV5-1; D: TRBD2; size: medium-sized; J: TRBJ2-7
CDR3: CASSSSTGTYEQYF; DNA: TGTGCCAGCAGTTCCAGCACGGGCACCTACGAGCAGTACTTC; V: TRBV12-3/TRBV12-4; D: .; size: .; J: TRBJ2-7
CDR3: CASTGSTKETQYF; DNA: TGTGCCAGTACAGGAAGTACTAAAGAGACCCAGTACTTC; V: TRBV19; D: .; size: medium-sized; J: TRBJ2-5
CDR3: CASRLDSASNQPQHF; DNA: TGTGCCAGCAGATTGGACAGCGCTAGCAATCAGCCCCAGCATTTT; V: TRBV7-2; D: .; size: .; J: TRBJ1-5
CDR3: CASSPGQGIGSTIYF; DNA: TGCGCCAGCAGCCCGGGACAGGGGATTGGAAGCACCATATATTTT; V: TRBV5-1; D: TRBD1; size: .; J: TRBJ1-3
CDR3: CASSAKGRWYF; DNA: TGTGCCAGCAGTGCAAAAGGGAGATGGTACTTC; V: TRBV28; D: .; size: few; J: TRBJ2-7
CDR3: CASSGTSGEQYF; DNA: TGTGCCAGCAGTGGGACTAGCGGCGAGCAGTACTTC; V: TRBV2; D: TRBD2; size: large; J: TRBJ2-7
CDR3: CASSLETGGGDGYTF; DNA: TGTGCCAGCAGCCTCGAAACCGGAGGGGGCGATGGCTACACCTTC; V: TRBV4-2; D: TRBD1; size: .; J: TRBJ1-2
CDR3: CASSLNNSPLHF; DNA: TGTGCCAGCAGTCTCAATAATTCACCCCTCCACTTT; V: TRBV12-3/TRBV12-4; D: .; size: few; J: TRBJ1-6